The TCR beta chain under discussion was sequenced for a study of blood T cell repertoires in COVID-19. In the study overall: Spain, Italy and the United States supplied samples that represented acute and convalescent COVID-19. T cells, B-cell-depleted T cells, or PBMCs provided the cDNA or gDNA that served as material.

Per the original methods: Reference gene primer amplification in the assay estimated nucleated cell counts. Sequencing was performed with immunoSEQ multiplex PCR; in TCRdb, only in-frame clones are kept and a portion is missing. V, J and clone size reflect that table, while D and trimming were determined from the DNA. The sample records approximately 350,000 clones, around 88% being singletons. Germline V lookup: CDR1 SGHRS, CDR2 YFSETQ. Germline trimming cut 3 bases from V and 7 bases from J; bases unmatched to any gene: 6. The CDR3 contains 14 residues. This chain joins TRBV5-1 and TRBJ2-1; TRBD2 matches at 8 bases. Source material: peripheral blood. The TCR sequence derives from a man between 25 and 39 years old with active or convalescent COVID-19. DNA of the CDR3: TGCGCCAGCAGCTCCGGAGCGGGGGTAAATGAGCAGTTCTTC. It codes for CASSSGAGVNEQFF.